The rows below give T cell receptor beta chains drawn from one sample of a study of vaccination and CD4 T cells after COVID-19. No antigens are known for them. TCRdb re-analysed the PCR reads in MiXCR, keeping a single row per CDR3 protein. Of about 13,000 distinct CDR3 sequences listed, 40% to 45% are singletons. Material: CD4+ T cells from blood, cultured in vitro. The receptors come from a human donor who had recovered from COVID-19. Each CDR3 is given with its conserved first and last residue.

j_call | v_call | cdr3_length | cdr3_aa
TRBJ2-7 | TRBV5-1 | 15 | CASSSPTGGAYEQYF
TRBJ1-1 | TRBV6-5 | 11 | CASSYTTEAFF
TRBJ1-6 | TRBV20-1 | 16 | CGARPNDGANNSPLHF
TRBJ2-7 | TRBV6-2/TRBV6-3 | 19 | CASSSLGTRDRVISYEQYF
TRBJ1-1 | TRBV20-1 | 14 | CSARDLESGGIAFF
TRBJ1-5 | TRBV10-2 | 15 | CASSFSGASNQPQHF
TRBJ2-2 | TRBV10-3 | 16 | CAISEYGGRNAGELFF
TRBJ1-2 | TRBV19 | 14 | CASSLKGAGVTIAF
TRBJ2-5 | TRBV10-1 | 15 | CASSDSGTGGETQYF
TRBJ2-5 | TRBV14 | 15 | CASSQVMGPQETQYF
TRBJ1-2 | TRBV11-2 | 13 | CASSFAGNYGYTF
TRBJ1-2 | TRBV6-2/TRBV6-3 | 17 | CASSPGTGGTLNYGYTF
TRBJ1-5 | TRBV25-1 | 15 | CASSFGVGSNQPQHF
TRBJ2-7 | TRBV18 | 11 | CASSPDREQYF
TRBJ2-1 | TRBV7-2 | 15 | CASSLIAGGQNEQFF
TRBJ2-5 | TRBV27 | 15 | CASSFTSGVQETQYF
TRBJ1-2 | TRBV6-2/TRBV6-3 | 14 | CASSYSVTVYGYTF
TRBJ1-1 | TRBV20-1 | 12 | CSAQGVNTEAFF
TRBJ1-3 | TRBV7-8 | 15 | CASSSTRNSGNTIYF
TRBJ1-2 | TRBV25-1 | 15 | CASSAARQTFYGYTF
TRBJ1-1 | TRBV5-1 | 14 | CASSLGWGNTEAFF
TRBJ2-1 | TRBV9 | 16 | CASSVSAGGSYNEQFF
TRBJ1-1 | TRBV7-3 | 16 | CASSLIQGPVNTEAFF
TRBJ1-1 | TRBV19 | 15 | CASSTSDLINTEAFF
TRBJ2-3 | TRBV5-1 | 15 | CASSLRAGSSGTQYF